Described below is a single T cell receptor beta chain sequence and its context. Its specificity is not known. Use of 60 Vbeta and 13 Jbeta primers characterized the PCR. Generated by immunoSEQ multiplex PCR, the TCRdb table keeps only in-frame clones and is missing some. Here the sample spans 100,000 to 150,000 clones, roughly 84% being singletons. This sample was taken from a study of cytomegalovirus exposure and HLA in healthy donors. With 6 bases clipped from V and 1 base from J, the junction kept 4 bases outside the gene matches. Germline-derived CDR1 and CDR2 are MNHNY and SVGAGI (reference sequence). This CDR3 contains 14 residues. General study points: According to an earlier analysis, most TCR beta V segments yielded productive rearrangements about 90% or about 30% of the time. High specificity and sensitivity for cytomegalovirus status were reported for the classifier.

The TCR was taken from a girl aged 2 to 9 in good health and CMV-seronegative. The chain carries TRBV6-6 and TRBJ2-3; TRBD2 matches at 7 bases. The sequenced sample was PBMCs. As DNA, the CDR3 is TGTGCCAGCAGACGAACTAGCGGCACAGATACGCAGTATTTT. Amino acids: CASRRTSGTDTQYF.